This T cell receptor beta chain came from a study of chemoradiotherapy in HPV16-positive cancers. Study conclusions and caveats: For HPV16-positive patients, expanding HPV-responsive T cells associated with longer recurrence-free survival. During treatment, candidate HPV-specific clones and E7-related motifs expanded in tumor.

Sequencing was performed with immunoSEQ multiplex PCR; in TCRdb, only in-frame clones are kept and a portion is missing. This table holds about 32,000 clones, around 88% found once. CDR1 and CDR2 (germline): SGHDT, YYEEEE. V lost 0 bases to trimming and J lost 3 bases, with 6 bases between them. The CDR3 loop spans 14 amino acids. As to this clone: The target antigen is unknown.

This receptor was obtained from a human donor with HPV-associated anogenital cancer. The genes are TRBV5-6 and TRBJ1-4; a weak D match, TRBD1 (5 bases). Sequences were derived from blood, sampled from a patient who underwent chemoradiotherapy. CDR3 DNA: TGTGCCAGCAGCTTGGGACAGTCTAATGAAAAACTGTTTTTT. Its translation: CASSLGQSNEKLFF. Full variable domain (remainder filled in from reference TRBV5-6 and TRBJ1-4): DAGVTQSPTHLIKTRGQQVTLRCSPKSGHDTVSWYQQALGQGPQFIFQYYEEEERQRGNFPDRFSGHQFPNYSSELNVNALLLGDSALYLCASSLGQSNEKLFFGSGTQLSVL.